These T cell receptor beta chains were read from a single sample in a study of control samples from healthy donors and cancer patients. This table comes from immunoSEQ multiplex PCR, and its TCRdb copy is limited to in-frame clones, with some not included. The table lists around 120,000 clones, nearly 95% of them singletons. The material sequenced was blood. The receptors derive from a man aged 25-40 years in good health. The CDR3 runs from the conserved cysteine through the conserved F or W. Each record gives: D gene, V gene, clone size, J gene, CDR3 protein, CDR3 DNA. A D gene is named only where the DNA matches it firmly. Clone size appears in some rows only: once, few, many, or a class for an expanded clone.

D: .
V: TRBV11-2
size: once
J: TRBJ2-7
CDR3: CASSLDVGDVYEQYF
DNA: TGTGCCAGCAGCTTAGATGTGGGGGATGTATACGAGCAGTACTTC

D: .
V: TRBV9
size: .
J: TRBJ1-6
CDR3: CASSGGLGNSPLHF
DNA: TGTGCCAGCAGCGGTGGACTGGGTAATTCACCCCTCCACTTT

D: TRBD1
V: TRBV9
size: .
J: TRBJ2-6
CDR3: CASTRGTGVGANVLTF
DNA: TGTGCCAGCACCAGGGGGACAGGGGTTGGGGCCAACGTCCTGACTTTC

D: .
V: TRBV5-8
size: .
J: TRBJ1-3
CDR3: CASSLGGPGAGNTIYF
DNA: TGTGCCAGCAGCCTCGGTGGGCCGGGGGCAGGAAACACCATATATTTT

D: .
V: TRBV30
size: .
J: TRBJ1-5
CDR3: CAWSRDSLNQPQHF
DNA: TGTGCCTGGAGTCGAGACAGCCTCAATCAGCCCCAGCATTTT

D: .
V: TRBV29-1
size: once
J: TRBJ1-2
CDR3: CSVEGDRNGGYGYTF
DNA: TGCAGCGTTGAGGGAGACAGGAACGGCGGCTATGGCTACACCTTC

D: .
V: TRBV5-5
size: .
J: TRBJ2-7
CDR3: CASSLRSGTYEQYF
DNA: TGTGCCAGCAGCTTACGGTCCGGGACTTACGAGCAGTACTTC

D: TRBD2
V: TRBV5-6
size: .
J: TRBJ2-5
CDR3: CASSYLAGQETQYF
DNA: TGTGCCAGCAGCTACCTAGCGGGGCAAGAGACCCAGTACTTC

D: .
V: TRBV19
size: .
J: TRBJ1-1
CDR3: CASISQGTEAFF
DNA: TGTGCCAGTATTTCACAGGGCACTGAAGCTTTCTTT

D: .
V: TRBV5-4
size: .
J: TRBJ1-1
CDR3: CASSAPGQYEAFF
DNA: TGTGCCAGCAGCGCCCCTGGGCAGTATGAAGCTTTCTTT

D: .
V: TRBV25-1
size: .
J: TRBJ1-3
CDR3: CASSVQVFSGNTIYF
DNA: TGTGCCAGCAGTGTACAGGTTTTCTCTGGAAACACCATATATTTT

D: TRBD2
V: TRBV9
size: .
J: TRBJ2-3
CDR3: CASSATSGGQRDTQYF
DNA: TGTGCCAGCAGCGCGACTAGCGGGGGCCAGCGAGATACGCAGTATTTT

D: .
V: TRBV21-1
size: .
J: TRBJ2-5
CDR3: CASSVRTRTRETQYF
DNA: TGTGCCAGCAGCGTCCGGACTAGGACTAGGGAGACCCAGTACTTC

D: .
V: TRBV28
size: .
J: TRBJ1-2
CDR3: CASITKGRGHGYTF
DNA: TGTGCCAGCATTACTAAAGGGCGGGGGCACGGCTACACCTTC

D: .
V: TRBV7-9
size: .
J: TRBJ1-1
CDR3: CASRKNINQGSMNTEAFF
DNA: TGTGCCAGCCGAAAAAATATCAACCAGGGGTCCATGAACACTGAAGCTTTCTTT

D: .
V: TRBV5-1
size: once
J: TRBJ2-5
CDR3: CASSFTHEGDQETQYF
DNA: TGCGCCAGCAGCTTTACACATGAGGGGGATCAAGAGACCCAGTACTTC

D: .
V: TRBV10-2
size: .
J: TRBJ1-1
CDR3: CASTHDLNTEAFF
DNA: TGCGCCAGCACCCACGACCTGAACACTGAAGCTTTCTTT

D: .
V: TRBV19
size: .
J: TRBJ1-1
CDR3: CASSWAAEAFF
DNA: TGTGCCAGCTCATGGGCAGCTGAAGCTTTCTTT

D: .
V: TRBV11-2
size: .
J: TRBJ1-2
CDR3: CASSLETGPYGYTF
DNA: TGTGCCAGCAGCTTAGAAACAGGGCCCTATGGCTACACCTTC

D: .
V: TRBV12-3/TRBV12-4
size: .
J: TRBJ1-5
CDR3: CASSSWGQPQHF
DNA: TGTGCCAGCAGTTCTTGGGGGCAGCCCCAGCATTTT

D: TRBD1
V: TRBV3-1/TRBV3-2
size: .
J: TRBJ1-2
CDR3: CASSQRTGTGRGYTF
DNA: TGTGCCAGCAGCCAAAGAACGGGGACAGGGAGAGGCTACACCTTC

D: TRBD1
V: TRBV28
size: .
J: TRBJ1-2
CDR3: CASSFSAGGYGYTF
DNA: TGTGCCAGCAGTTTTTCGGCAGGGGGGTATGGCTACACCTTC